This T cell receptor (beta chain) was documented in a study of blood T cell repertoires in COVID-19. At the level of the study: From T cells, B-cell-depleted T cells, or PBMCs came the material, which was cDNA or gDNA.

Trimming removed 4 bases from V and 7 bases from J, with 13 bases in between. The CDR3 runs to 13 residues. Per the original methods: Reference gene primer amplification in the assay estimated nucleated cell counts. The method was immunoSEQ multiplex PCR; TCRdb's version includes in-frame clones alone and lacks a portion of them. Clone size and V and J calls were adopted from that table, with D and trimming inferred from the DNA. The table records roughly 300,000 clones, 75% to 95% of them present only once. Seattle's enrolled individuals joined amid active infection and were then monitored longitudinally.

The sample consisted of peripheral blood. This receptor was obtained from a woman younger than 45 with COVID-19, enrolled during active disease. V usage is TRBV12-3 or TRBV12-4 and J usage is TRBJ1-2; TRBD1 might be the D (6 bases). The CDR3 region has the DNA TGTGCCAGCAGTTCAGGGGTTTTGGGTGGCTACACCTTC. It translates to CASSSGVLGGYTF.